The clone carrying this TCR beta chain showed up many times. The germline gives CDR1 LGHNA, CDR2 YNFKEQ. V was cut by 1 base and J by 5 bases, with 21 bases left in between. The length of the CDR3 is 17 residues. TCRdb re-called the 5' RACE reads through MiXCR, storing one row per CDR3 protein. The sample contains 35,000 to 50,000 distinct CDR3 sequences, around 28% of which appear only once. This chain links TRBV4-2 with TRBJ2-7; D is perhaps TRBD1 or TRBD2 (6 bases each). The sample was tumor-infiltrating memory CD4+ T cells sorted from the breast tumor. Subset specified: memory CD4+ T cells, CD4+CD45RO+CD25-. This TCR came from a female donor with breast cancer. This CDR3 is CASSQAQKGGRGDEQYF. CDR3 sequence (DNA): TGTGCCAGCAGCCAAGCCCAAAAGGGGGGACGGGGCGACGAGCAGTACTTC.